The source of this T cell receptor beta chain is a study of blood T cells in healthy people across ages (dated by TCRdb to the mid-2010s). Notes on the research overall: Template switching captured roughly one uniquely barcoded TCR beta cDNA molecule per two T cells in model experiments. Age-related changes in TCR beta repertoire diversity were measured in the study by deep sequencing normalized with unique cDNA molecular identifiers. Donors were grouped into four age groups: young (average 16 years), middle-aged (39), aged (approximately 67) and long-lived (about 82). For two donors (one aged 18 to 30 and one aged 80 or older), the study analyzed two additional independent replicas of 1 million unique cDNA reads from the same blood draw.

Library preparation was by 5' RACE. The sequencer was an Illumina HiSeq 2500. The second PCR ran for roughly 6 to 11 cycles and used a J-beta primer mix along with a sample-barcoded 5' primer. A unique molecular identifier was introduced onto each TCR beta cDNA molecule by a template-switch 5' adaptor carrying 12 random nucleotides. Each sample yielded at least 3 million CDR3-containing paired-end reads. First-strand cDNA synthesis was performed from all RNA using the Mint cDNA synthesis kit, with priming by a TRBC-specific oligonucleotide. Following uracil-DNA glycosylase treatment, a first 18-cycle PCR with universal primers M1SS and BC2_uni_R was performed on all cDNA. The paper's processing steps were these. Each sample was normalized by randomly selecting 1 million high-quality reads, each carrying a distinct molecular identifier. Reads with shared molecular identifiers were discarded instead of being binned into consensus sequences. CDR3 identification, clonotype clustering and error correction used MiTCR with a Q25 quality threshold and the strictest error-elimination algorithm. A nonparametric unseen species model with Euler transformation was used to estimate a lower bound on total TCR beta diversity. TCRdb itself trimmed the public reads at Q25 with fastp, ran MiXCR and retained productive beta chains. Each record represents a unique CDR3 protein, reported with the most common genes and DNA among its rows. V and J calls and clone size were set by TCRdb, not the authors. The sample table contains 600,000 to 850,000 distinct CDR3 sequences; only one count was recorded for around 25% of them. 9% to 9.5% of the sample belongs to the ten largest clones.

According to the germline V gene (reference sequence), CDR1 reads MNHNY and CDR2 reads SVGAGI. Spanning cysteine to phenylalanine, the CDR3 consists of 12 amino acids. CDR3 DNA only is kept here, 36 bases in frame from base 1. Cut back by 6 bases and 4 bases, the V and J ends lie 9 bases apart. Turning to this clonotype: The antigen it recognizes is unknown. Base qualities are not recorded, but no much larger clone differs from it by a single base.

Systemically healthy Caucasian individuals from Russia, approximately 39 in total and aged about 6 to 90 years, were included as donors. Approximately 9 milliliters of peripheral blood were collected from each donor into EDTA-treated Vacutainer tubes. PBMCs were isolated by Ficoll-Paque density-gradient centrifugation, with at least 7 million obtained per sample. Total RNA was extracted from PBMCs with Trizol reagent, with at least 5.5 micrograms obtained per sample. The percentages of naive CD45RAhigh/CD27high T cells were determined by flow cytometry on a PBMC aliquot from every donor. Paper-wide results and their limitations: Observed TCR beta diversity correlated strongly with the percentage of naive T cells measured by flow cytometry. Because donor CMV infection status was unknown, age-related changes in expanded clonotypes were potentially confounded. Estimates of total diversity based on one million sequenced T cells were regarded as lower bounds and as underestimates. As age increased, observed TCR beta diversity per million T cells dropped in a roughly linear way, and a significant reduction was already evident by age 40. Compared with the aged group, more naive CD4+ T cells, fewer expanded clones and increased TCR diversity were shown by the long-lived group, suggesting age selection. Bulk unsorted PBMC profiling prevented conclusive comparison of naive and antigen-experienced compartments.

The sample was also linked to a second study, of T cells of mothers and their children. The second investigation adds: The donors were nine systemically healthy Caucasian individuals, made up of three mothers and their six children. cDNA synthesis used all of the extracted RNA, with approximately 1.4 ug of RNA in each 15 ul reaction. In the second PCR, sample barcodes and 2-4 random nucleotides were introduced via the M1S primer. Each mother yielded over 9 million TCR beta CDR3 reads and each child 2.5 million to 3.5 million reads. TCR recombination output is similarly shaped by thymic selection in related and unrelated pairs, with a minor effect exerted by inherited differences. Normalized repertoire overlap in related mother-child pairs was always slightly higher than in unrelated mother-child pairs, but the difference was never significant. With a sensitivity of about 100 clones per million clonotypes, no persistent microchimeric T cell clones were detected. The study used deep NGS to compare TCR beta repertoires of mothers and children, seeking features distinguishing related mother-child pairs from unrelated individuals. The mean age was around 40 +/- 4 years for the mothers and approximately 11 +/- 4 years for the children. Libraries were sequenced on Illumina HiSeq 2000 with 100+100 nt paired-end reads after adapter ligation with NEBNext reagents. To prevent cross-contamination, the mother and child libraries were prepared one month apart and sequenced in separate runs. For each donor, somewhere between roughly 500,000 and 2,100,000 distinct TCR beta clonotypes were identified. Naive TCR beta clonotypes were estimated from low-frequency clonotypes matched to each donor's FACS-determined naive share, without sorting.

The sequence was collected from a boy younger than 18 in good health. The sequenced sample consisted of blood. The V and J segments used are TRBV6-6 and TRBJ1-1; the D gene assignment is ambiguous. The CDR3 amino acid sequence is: CASRPLPTEAFF. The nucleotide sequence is TGTGCCAGCAGACCCCTACCCACTGAAGCTTTCTTT.